This is a list of T cell receptor beta chains from one sample in a study of T cells in Graves' hyperthyroidism and ophthalmopathy. TCRdb re-derived calls from the multiplex PCR reads in MiXCR, one entry per CDR3 protein. The sample includes roughly 300,000 distinct CDR3 sequences, over 11% of them seen just once. Material: blood. These receptors originate from a woman in her thirties with Graves' hyperthyroidism. The CDR3 runs from the conserved cysteine through the conserved F or W. Fields, in order: clone size, D gene, J gene, V gene, CDR3 protein, CDR3 DNA. A D gene is named only where the DNA matches it firmly. Only part of the rows carry a size: once, few, many, or a class if the clone is expanded.

>few|.|TRBJ2-1|TRBV10-3
CAISTGPRSRNEQFF
TGTGCCATCTCAACGGGTCCTAGAAGTCGCAATGAGCAGTTCTTC
>many|.|TRBJ2-2|TRBV19
CASSWGAAGELFF
TGTGCCAGTAGTTGGGGAGCCGCCGGGGAGCTGTTTTTT
>many|.|TRBJ2-1|TRBV10-3
CAISEATDEQFF
TGTGCCATCAGTGAGGCGACGGATGAGCAGTTCTTC
>few|.|TRBJ2-1|TRBV3-1
CASSRGDNEQFF
TGTGCCAGCAGCCGCGGCGACAATGAGCAGTTCTTC
>few|TRBD2|TRBJ2-7|TRBV18
CASAEKREFSYEQYF
TGTGCCAGCGCCGAGAAGCGGGAGTTTTCCTACGAGCAGTACTTC
>.|.|TRBJ2-5|TRBV6-2/TRBV6-3
CASSYLQGGETQYF
TGTGCCAGCAGTTACTTGCAGGGGGGAGAGACCCAGTACTTC
>few|TRBD1|TRBJ1-5|TRBV7-6
CASSSDRGDIQPQHF
TGTGCCAGCAGTTCCGACAGGGGTGACATTCAGCCCCAGCATTTT
>many|TRBD2|TRBJ2-1|TRBV14
CASTHGRSSYNEQFF
TGTGCCAGCACCCACGGGAGGAGCTCCTACAATGAGCAGTTCTTC
>.|.|TRBJ2-3|TRBV9
CASSHPLGEGREWDTQYF
TGTGCCAGCAGCCATCCTCTGGGTGAGGGACGGGAGTGGGATACGCAGTATTTT
>many|TRBD1|TRBJ2-7|TRBV28
CASSKLTGGEQYF
TGTGCCAGCAGCAAACTTACAGGGGGAGAGCAGTACTTC
>.|.|TRBJ1-2|TRBV30
CAWKTWNYGYTF
TGTGCCTGGAAAACTTGGAACTATGGCTACACCTTC
>many|TRBD2|TRBJ2-1|TRBV28
CASSFVGGRGYNEQFF
TGTGCCAGCAGTTTCGTCGGCGGGAGGGGTTACAATGAGCAGTTCTTC
>many|.|TRBJ2-1|TRBV14
CASSQVRHNEQFF
TGTGCCAGCAGCCAAGTAAGGCACAATGAGCAGTTCTTC
>many|.|TRBJ2-5|TRBV6-1
CASTRERAETQYF
TGTGCCAGCACCAGGGAGAGGGCGGAGACCCAGTACTTC
>many|.|TRBJ1-1|TRBV28
CASTGRLPVGAFF
TGTGCCAGCACCGGAAGACTCCCCGTGGGAGCTTTCTTT
>few|.|TRBJ2-2|TRBV20-1
CSARDWPGGAAYTGELFF
TGCAGTGCTAGAGATTGGCCCGGGGGAGCGGCGTACACCGGGGAGCTGTTTTTT
>many|.|TRBJ1-1|TRBV30
CAWRGPGTEAFF
TGTGCCTGGAGGGGGCCGGGAACTGAAGCTTTCTTT
>many|.|TRBJ2-7|TRBV11-2
CASSSQGHSYEQYF
TGTGCCAGCAGTTCCCAGGGTCATTCCTACGAGCAGTACTTC
>.|.|TRBJ2-7|TRBV20-1
CSAITVGYEQYF
TGCAGTGCCATTACAGTAGGCTACGAGCAGTACTTC
>many|.|TRBJ2-3|TRBV12-3/TRBV12-4
CASSLGATDTQYF
TGTGCCAGCAGTTTAGGTGCCACAGATACGCAGTATTTT
>many|.|TRBJ2-7|TRBV29-1
CSGTIDSYEQYF
TGCAGCGGTACTATTGACAGCTACGAGCAGTACTTC
>.|TRBD2|TRBJ2-7|TRBV5-1
CASRTGEPGLARYEQYF
TGCGCCAGCAGAACCGGGGAACCCGGACTAGCAAGGTACGAGCAGTACTTC
>many|TRBD1|TRBJ1-6|TRBV7-2
CASSLIPGQGNSPLHF
TGTGCCAGCAGCTTGATACCGGGACAGGGGAATTCACCCCTCCACTTT
>.|TRBD2|TRBJ2-5|TRBV24-1
CATSDLSEAGGETQYF
TGTGCCACCAGTGACCTGAGCGAAGCGGGAGGGGAGACCCAGTACTTC
>many|TRBD1|TRBJ2-5|TRBV28
CASGQALFSLYF
TGTGCCAGCGGACAGGCACTCTTCTCCCTGTACTTC
>many|TRBD2|TRBJ2-3|TRBV20-1
CSAGKREGNDTQYF
TGCAGTGCAGGGAAGCGGGAGGGTAACGATACGCAGTATTTT
>many|TRBD1|TRBJ1-1|TRBV11-2
CASSLEWGQKNTEAFF
TGTGCCAGCAGCTTAGAATGGGGACAGAAGAACACTGAAGCTTTCTTT
>many|TRBD1|TRBJ2-3|TRBV12-3/TRBV12-4
CASREQGAGRDTQYF
TGTGCCAGCAGGGAACAGGGGGCTGGAAGAGATACGCAGTATTTT
>.|TRBD1|TRBJ1-3|TRBV9
CASSDRQGYSGNTIYF
TGTGCCAGCAGCGACCGACAGGGATACTCTGGAAACACCATATATTTT
>few|.|TRBJ2-4|TRBV6-6
CASSYSDGGKNIQYF
TGTGCCAGCAGTTACTCGGACGGGGGCAAAAACATTCAGTACTTC
>once|.|TRBJ2-3|TRBV7-9
CASSHPGPNTQYF
TGTGCCAGCAGCCACCCCGGTCCGAATACGCAGTATTTT
>many|.|TRBJ2-5|TRBV10-3
CAISEFGLQETQYF
TGTGCCATCAGTGAATTCGGGCTCCAAGAGACCCAGTACTTC
>few|TRBD2|TRBJ2-3|TRBV10-3
CAISGGSPDTQYF
TGTGCCATCAGTGGCGGGAGCCCAGATACGCAGTATTTT
>few|TRBD2|TRBJ2-7|TRBV14
CASSQAPSGIYEQYF
TGTGCCAGCAGCCAAGCGCCTAGCGGGATCTACGAGCAGTACTTC
>many|TRBD2|TRBJ2-7|TRBV19
CASSTAGGSYEQYF
TGTGCCAGTAGTACCGCGGGGGGCTCCTACGAGCAGTACTTC
>many|.|TRBJ2-7|TRBV2
CASSDWTISYEQYF
TGTGCCAGCAGTGATTGGACTATTTCCTACGAGCAGTACTTC
>few|TRBD1|TRBJ2-7|TRBV6-1
CASSKEQGAYEQYF
TGTGCCAGCAGCAAAGAACAGGGGGCTTACGAGCAGTACTTC
>few|.|TRBJ2-3|TRBV24-1
CATSGTDTQYF
TGTGCCACCAGTGGCACAGATACGCAGTATTTT
>few|.|TRBJ2-5|TRBV7-2
CASSWGVGTQYF
TGTGCCAGCAGCTGGGGGGTAGGGACCCAGTACTTC
>many|TRBD2|TRBJ2-3|TRBV20-1
CSAATSGRASTDTQYF
TGCAGTGCTGCGACTAGCGGGAGGGCCAGCACAGATACGCAGTATTTT
>many|.|TRBJ1-3|TRBV12-3/TRBV12-4
CASSLVRRAGNTIYF
TGTGCCAGCAGTTTAGTGCGACGAGCCGGAAACACCATATATTTT
>many|.|TRBJ1-1|TRBV11-2
CASSLEWMNTEAFF
TGTGCCAGCAGCTTAGAGTGGATGAACACTGAAGCTTTCTTT
>.|.|TRBJ2-1|TRBV12-3/TRBV12-4
CASSFEGGEGYNEQFF
TGTGCCAGCAGTTTTGAGGGGGGCGAAGGGTACAATGAGCAGTTCTTC
>many|.|TRBJ2-1|TRBV28
CASRDRLYNEQFF
TGTGCCAGCAGGGACAGACTTTACAATGAGCAGTTCTTC
>few|.|TRBJ2-1|TRBV5-1
CASSFSGGAGNEQFF
TGCGCCAGCAGCTTTTCCGGGGGAGCCGGAAATGAGCAGTTCTTC
>many|TRBD1|TRBJ1-4|TRBV12-3/TRBV12-4
CASRPRQGAEKLFF
TGTGCCAGCAGACCACGACAGGGAGCTGAAAAACTGTTTTTT
>.|TRBD2|TRBJ2-5|TRBV19
CASSIGRPGGETQYF
TGTGCCAGTAGTATAGGACGGCCGGGGGGAGAGACCCAGTACTTC
>many|.|TRBJ2-1|TRBV7-2
CASSPAGPNNEQFF
TGTGCCAGCAGCCCCGCGGGACCAAACAATGAGCAGTTCTTC